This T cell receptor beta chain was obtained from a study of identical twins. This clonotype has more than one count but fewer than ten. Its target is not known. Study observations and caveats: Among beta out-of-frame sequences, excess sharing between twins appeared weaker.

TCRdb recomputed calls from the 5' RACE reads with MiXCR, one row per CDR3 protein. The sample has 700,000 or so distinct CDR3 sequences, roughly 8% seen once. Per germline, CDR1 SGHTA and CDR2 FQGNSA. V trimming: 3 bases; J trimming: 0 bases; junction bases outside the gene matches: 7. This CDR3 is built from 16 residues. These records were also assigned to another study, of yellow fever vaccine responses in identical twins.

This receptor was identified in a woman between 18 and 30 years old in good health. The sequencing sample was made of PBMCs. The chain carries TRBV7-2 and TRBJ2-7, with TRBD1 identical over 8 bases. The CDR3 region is CASSFRTGISSYEQYF. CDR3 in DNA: TGTGCCAGCAGCTTTAGGACAGGGATTAGCTCCTACGAGCAGTACTTC.